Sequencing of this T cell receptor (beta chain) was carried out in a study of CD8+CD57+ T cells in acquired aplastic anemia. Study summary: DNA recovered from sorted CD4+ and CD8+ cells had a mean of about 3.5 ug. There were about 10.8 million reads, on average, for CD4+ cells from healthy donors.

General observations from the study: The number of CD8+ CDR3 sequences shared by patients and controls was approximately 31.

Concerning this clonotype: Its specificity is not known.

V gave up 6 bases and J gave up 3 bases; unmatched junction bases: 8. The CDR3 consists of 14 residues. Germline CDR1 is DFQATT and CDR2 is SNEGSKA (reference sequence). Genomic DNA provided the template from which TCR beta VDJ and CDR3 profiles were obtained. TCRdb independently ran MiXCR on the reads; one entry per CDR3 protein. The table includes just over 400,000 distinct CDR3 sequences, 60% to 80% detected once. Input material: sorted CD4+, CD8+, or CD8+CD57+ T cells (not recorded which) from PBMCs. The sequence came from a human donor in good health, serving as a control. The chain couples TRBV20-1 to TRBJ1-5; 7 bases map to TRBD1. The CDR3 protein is CSAPQTGFNQPQHF. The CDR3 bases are TGCAGTGCACCTCAGACAGGGTTCAATCAGCCCCAGCATTTT.